Shown below are 15 T cell receptor beta chains from a single sample sequenced in a study of shared T cell receptors in the human thymus. Clones were sequenced by immunoSEQ multiplex PCR, and TCRdb holds only the in-frame ones, with some missing. The sample has 700,000 or so clones, roughly 85% seen once. These sequences were also reported in another study, on human thymus T cells.

The sample taken for sequencing was thymocytes. These receptors came from a girl under three years old with a congenital heart defect.

The CDR3 is CASSLAYSGGLTDTQYF. The CDR3 nucleotides are TGCGCCAGCAGCCTGGCGTATAGCGGGGGTTTGACAGATACGCAGTATTTT. The chain carries TRBV4-3 and TRBJ2-3; TRBD2 matches 9 bases. V lost 4 bases to trimming and J lost 3 bases; unmatched junction nucleotides: 11. Looked up from germline, CDR1 is LGHNA and CDR2 is YSLEER. This CDR3 has 17 amino acids.

The chain carries TRBV18 and TRBJ2-3; 8 bases match TRBD2. Germline CDR1 and CDR2: KGHSH and LQKENI. CDR3 length equals 15 residues. Unmatched junction bases numbered 7, after V lost 8 bases and J lost 0 bases. The CDR3 nucleotides are TGTGCCAGCAAAAGCGGGGGCAAGAGCACAGATACGCAGTATTTT. The encoded protein is CASKSGGKSTDTQYF.

The CDR3 loop reads CASSRDRVHTEAFF. CDR3 in DNA: TGTGCCAGCAGCCGAGACAGGGTACACACTGAAGCTTTCTTT. The chain carries TRBV4-2 and TRBJ1-1, with 7 bases matching TRBD1. V gave up 4 bases and J gave up 3 bases; unmatched junction bases: 5. The germline V gene has CDR1 LGHNA and CDR2 YNFKEQ. The CDR3 loop spans 14 amino acids.

The chain combines TRBV4-1 with TRBJ1-1; the D gene is possibly TRBD1 (5 bases). This CDR3 contains 17 residues. Germline assignment: CDR1 MGHRA and CDR2 YSYEKL. The ends were cut back, 2 bases at V and 0 bases at J, with 16 bases in the middle. The CDR3 coding sequence is TGCGCCAGCAGCCAACCCGGGGGGGAGGGGCTGAACACTGAAGCTTTCTTT. As protein: CASSQPGGEGLNTEAFF.

The chain recombines TRBV19 with TRBJ1-2, with D tentatively TRBD1 (5 bases). Looked up from germline, CDR1 is LNHDA and CDR2 is SQIVND (reference sequence). The CDR3 has 13 residues. Trimming pared 6 bases from V and 12 bases from J, leaving 20 bases between. CDR3: CASSHYLGRENTF. CDR3 bases: TGTGCCAGTAGCCACTACCTCGGCAGGGAAAACACCTTC.

This rearrangement joins TRBV12-5 to TRBJ1-2; D possibly corresponds to TRBD1 (5 bases). V shed 7 bases and J shed 8 bases, with 17 bases lying between them. This CDR3 comprises 13 residues. The V gene's germline CDR1 is LGHNT and CDR2 FRNRAP. The CDR3 is CASDSLGGNGYTF. For the CDR3, the DNA is TGTGCTAGTGACTCACTCGGGGGGAACGGCTACACCTTC.

The chain employs TRBV4-1 and TRBJ2-4; 10 nucleotides match TRBD2. Germline V gene sequence: CDR1 MGHRA, CDR2 YSYEKL. This CDR3 contains 19 residues. J was trimmed by 0 bases and V by 3 bases; bases with no gene match: 11. The CDR3 nucleotides are TGCGCCAGCAGCCAGGGACTAGCGAGTGCGGGACTAGCCAAAAACATTCAGTACTTC. Its protein is CASSQGLASAGLAKNIQYF.

The chain has TRBV5-1 and TRBJ1-3; unclear D gene. Between the trimmed V and J ends, which lost 4 bases and 8 bases, there was a span of 13 bases. CDR1 and CDR2 (germline): SGHRS, YFSETQ. CDR3 length: 13 amino acids. CDR3 nucleotides: TGCGCCAGCAGCCCGATCCCCGGGGACACCATATATTTT. Its translation: CASSPIPGDTIYF.

The V gene is TRBV7-9, the J gene TRBJ2-2, with TRBD2 matching over 9 bases. V lost 5 bases to trimming and J lost 6 bases; unmatched junction nucleotides: 7. The CDR3 consists of 15 residues. CDR1 is SEHNR and CDR2 is FQNEAQ in the germline V gene (reference sequence). The CDR3 protein is CASSPRGGGAGELFF. Written as DNA, the CDR3 is TGTGCCAGCAGCCCCCGCGGGGGGGGTGCCGGGGAGCTGTTTTTT. Based on the CDR3 plus reference TRBV7-9 and TRBJ2-2, the full variable domain is DTGVSQNPRHKITKRGQNVTFRCDPISEHNRLYWYRQTLGQGPEFLTYFQNEAQLEKSRLLSDRFSAERPKGSFSTLEIQRTEQGDSAMYLCASSPRGGGAGELFFGEGSRLTVL.

The chain employs TRBV11-2 and TRBJ2-5; TRBD1 matches at 7 bases. Germline-derived CDR1 and CDR2 are SGHAT and FQNNGV. The ends lost 8 bases at V and 2 bases at J; junction bases unmatched: 8. The CDR3 loop spans 14 amino acids. The CDR3 is CASRLSGQQETQYF. CDR3 nucleotides: TGTGCCAGCCGGCTCTCGGGACAGCAAGAGACCCAGTACTTC.

This sequence joins TRBV10-1 and TRBJ1-4, with a possible D match to TRBD1 (5 bases). V lost 9 bases to trimming and J lost 3 bases, with 14 bases between them. CDR3 length: 14 residues. Looked up from germline, CDR1 is WNHNN and CDR2 is SYGVQD (reference sequence). The CDR3 nucleotides read TGCGCCAGACCAAGACAGCTCGCTAATGAAAAACTGTTTTTT. Translated: CARPRQLANEKLFF.

Concerning this clone: The identical CDR3 is also encoded by other nucleotide sequences in the sample. The V and J genes are TRBV4-1 and TRBJ2-1, with 9 nucleotides matching TRBD2. J lost 1 base, V lost 2 bases, and 0 bases had no gene match. The CDR3 is 15 amino acids. Germline V CDR1 and CDR2: MGHRA, YSYEKL. The chain's CDR3 is CASSQSGGSYNEQFF. CDR3 sequence (DNA): TGCGCCAGCAGCCAAAGCGGGGGGTCCTACAATGAGCAGTTCTTC.

The CDR3 DNA reads as TGTGCCAGTAGTATCGGTCTACGGAATGAGCAGTTCTTC. It yields the protein CASSIGLRNEQFF. The rearrangement uses TRBV19 and TRBJ2-1; D remains ambiguous. The CDR3 is 13 residues long. V was clipped by 3 bases and J by 7 bases, with 10 bases between them. Germline V gives CDR1 LNHDA, CDR2 SQIVND (reference sequence).

The chain carries TRBV13 and TRBJ1-2, with no clear D. CDR3 size: 14 residues. Trimming stripped 0 bases from V and 3 bases from J, with 8 bases between. Germline V CDR1 and CDR2: PRHDT, FYEKMQ (reference sequence). CDR3 loop: CASSLGDIYYGYTF. The CDR3 nucleotides read TGTGCCAGCAGCTTAGGAGACATATACTATGGCTACACCTTC.

The V call is TRBV7-8, the J call TRBJ1-1, with D possibly being TRBD1 (5 bases). The CDR3 spans 18 residues. Trimming took off 5 bases at V and 3 bases at J, with 25 bases between the two ends. Germline V CDR1 and CDR2: SGHVS, FQNEAQ. The CDR3, as DNA: TGTGCCAGCAGCCCCCCGCCCCCCCCGAGCCCGGGGGACACTGAAGCTTTCTTT. This gives the protein CASSPPPPPSPGDTEAFF.